This passage covers 18 T cell receptor beta chains from one sample sequenced in a study of shared clonotypes between healthy human individuals. Only in-frame clones appear in the TCRdb table, and some are missing; sequencing was by immunoSEQ multiplex PCR. The repertoire holds approximately 320,000 clones, with over 75% as singletons. The sequenced material came from memory CD8+ T cells sorted from blood. Subset in this sample: CD45RO+ cells pooled with CCR7-negative TemRA cells. Source of these receptors: a man aged 18 to 29 in good health.

The chain is built from TRBV13 and TRBJ2-7, with a weak D call TRBD1 (6 bases). The germline V gene has CDR1 PRHDT and CDR2 FYEKMQ (reference sequence). The CDR3 extends over 13 amino acids. V gave up 6 bases and J gave up 1 base, with 10 bases separating them. CDR3 in DNA: TGTGCCAGCAGAGGAGACAGGTCCTACGAGCAGTACTTC. Translated: CASRGDRSYEQYF.

This clone was detected ten times or more. The CDR3 loop is CASSPNRGDGYTF. The CDR3 DNA is TGTGCCAGCAGCCCCAACAGGGGCGATGGCTACACCTTC. The genes are TRBV7-9 and TRBJ1-2, with 7 nucleotides matching TRBD1. Germline V gene data show CDR1 as SEHNR and CDR2 as FQNEAQ (reference sequence). This CDR3 contains 13 residues. V was pared by 5 bases and J by 6 bases, with 6 bases of the junction left unmatched.

The chain is built from TRBV10-3 and TRBJ2-7; D may be TRBD1 (5 bases). From germline, CDR1 is ENHRY and CDR2 SYGVKD. There are 13 residues in the CDR3. Trimming cost V 11 bases and J 6 bases, with 20 bases left between them. CDR3 nucleotides: TGTGCCTCCAAACAGGACAAAGAAGGCGAGCAGTACTTC. It specifies CASKQDKEGEQYF.

The chain has TRBV5-4 and TRBJ2-7; weak D call: TRBD1 (5 bases). Trimming pared 0 bases from V and 0 bases from J, leaving 10 bases between. The CDR3 runs 15 residues. Germline loops: CDR1 SGHNT, CDR2 YYREEE (reference sequence). Here the CDR3 DNA reads TGTGCCAGCAGCTTGGCACAGGCCAGCTCCTACGAGCAGTACTTC. It yields the protein CASSLAQASSYEQYF. The variable domain in full, with the rest retrieved from reference TRBV5-4 and TRBJ2-7, is ETGVTQSPTHLIKTRGQQVTLRCSSQSGHNTVSWYQQALGQGPQFIFQYYREEENGRGNFPPRFSGLQFPNYSSELNVNALELDDSALYLCASSLAQASSYEQYFGPGTRLTVT.

The chain couples TRBV29-1 to TRBJ1-4, with a weak D call TRBD1 (6 bases). Between the trimmed V and J ends, which lost 0 bases and 7 bases, there was a span of 18 bases. CDR3 length: 16 amino acids. CDR1 and CDR2 from the germline V gene are SQVTM and ANQGSEA. DNA for the CDR3: TGCAGCGTTGAAGACCAGCGGGACACCCCGGGTGAAAAACTGTTTTTT. This encodes CSVEDQRDTPGEKLFF.

V usage is TRBV2 and J usage is TRBJ2-1; perhaps TRBD2 as D (6 bases). V lost 0 bases and J lost 4, with 13 bases in between. The V gene's germline CDR1 is SNHLY and CDR2 FYNNEI. The CDR3 has 16 residues. CDR3 DNA: TGTGCCAGCAGTGAAGCGGGCGGGACGGTGTACAATGAGCAGTTCTTC. It translates to CASSEAGGTVYNEQFF.

This chain connects TRBV6-6 to TRBJ2-7; TRBD2 agrees at 12 bases. J was trimmed by 7 bases and V by 6 bases; bases with no gene match: 7. Germline CDR1 is MNHNY and CDR2 is SVGAGI (reference sequence). The CDR3 runs 14 residues. The CDR3 is CASRYLAGGSEQYF. The DNA of the CDR3 is TGTGCCAGCAGATATCTAGCGGGAGGGTCGGAGCAGTACTTC.

As to this clone: One junction end does not reproduce the germline sequence, and a read error may be involved. The chain recombines TRBV4-1 with TRBJ1-2; D unclear. This CDR3 spans 14 amino acids. Looked up from germline, CDR1 is MGHRA and CDR2 is YSYEKL. The CDR3 spells CASSEDGIAYGYTF. The CDR3 DNA reads TGCGCCAGCAGCGAAGACGGCATCGCATATGGCTACACCTTC.

This chain joins TRBV5-5 and TRBJ2-7; tentatively, D is TRBD1 (5 bases). Trimming shortened V by 3 bases and J by 0 bases, and 13 bases separated the two germline ends. This CDR3 has 15 residues. Germline CDR1 is SGHKS and CDR2 is YYEKEE (reference sequence). The CDR3 spells CASSWSDISSYEQYF. The CDR3 bases are TGTGCCAGCAGCTGGTCGGACATAAGCTCCTACGAGCAGTACTTC.

Points on this clone: The sample holds other DNA sequences that translate to the same CDR3. This sequence joins TRBV4-3 and TRBJ2-7; 10 nucleotides agree with TRBD2. The CDR3 is made up of 15 amino acids. The germline V gene encodes CDR1 LGHNA and CDR2 YSLEER. After removal of 1 base from V and 2 bases from J, the junction contained 2 bases not matched to a gene. CDR3 sequence reads: CASSQGTSGAYEQYF. CDR3 in DNA: TGCGCCAGCAGCCAAGGGACTAGCGGTGCCTACGAGCAGTACTTC.

The chain is built from TRBV6-5 and TRBJ2-1, with D tentatively TRBD2 (5 bases). The V and J ends lost 2 bases and 4 bases respectively, with 12 bases between them. Germline assignment: CDR1 MNHEY and CDR2 SVGAGI. The CDR3 runs to 15 residues. CDR3 DNA: TGTGCCAGCAGTTACGAAGGACTTACATACAATGAGCAGTTCTTC. Its translation is CASSYEGLTYNEQFF.

This chain links TRBV4-1 with TRBJ2-1, with TRBD1 identical over 8 bases. This CDR3 comprises 15 residues. Germline trimming cut 4 bases from V and 2 bases from J; bases unmatched to any gene: 4. The V gene's germline CDR1 is MGHRA and CDR2 YSYEKL. CDR3 residues: CASSLNRGTYNEQFF. CDR3 sequence (DNA): TGCGCCAGCAGCCTAAACAGGGGGACCTACAATGAGCAGTTCTTC.

This clone was recorded a few times. The chain combines TRBV5-6 with TRBJ2-2; no clear D. Germline assignment: CDR1 SGHDT and CDR2 YYEEEE. Trimming took off 2 bases at V and 3 bases at J, with 17 bases between the two ends. CDR3 length: 17 amino acids. The CDR3 DNA sequence: TGTGCCAGCAGCTTATTGATGGAAACCCAGGACACCGGGGAGCTGTTTTTT. Its protein product is CASSLLMETQDTGELFF.

This clone was seen repeatedly, ten times or more. J is TRBJ2-5 and V is TRBV28; D not resolved. Trimming took 3 bases from V and 1 from J, leaving 6 bases between them. Looked up from germline, CDR1 is MDHEN and CDR2 is SYDVKM. CDR3 length: 13 residues. The CDR3 bases are TGTGCCAGCAGTTTGATCGGCCAAGAGACCCAGTACTTC. Encoded protein: CASSLIGQETQYF.

The rearrangement joins TRBV27 to TRBJ2-7, with D maybe TRBD1 (5 bases). The germline gives CDR1 MNHEY, CDR2 SMNVEV (reference sequence). V was trimmed by 8 bases and J by 5 bases, leaving 10 bases between them. The CDR3 covers 11 residues. The CDR3 DNA is TGTGCCAGCGGACACGGACACGAGCAGTACTTC. It translates to CASGHGHEQYF.

The V gene is TRBV6-1, the J gene TRBJ1-3, with D possibly TRBD1 on 5 matching bases. The germline V and J ends were trimmed by 6 bases and 0 bases, with 12 bases remaining between them. The CDR3 has 15 amino acids. Germline lookup yields CDR1 MNHNS and CDR2 SASEGT. CDR3 coding DNA: TGTGCCAGCAGGCCAGGGCTATACTCTGGAAACACCATATATTTT. This encodes CASRPGLYSGNTIYF.

There are a few counts of this clone. V usage is TRBV5-1 and J usage is TRBJ2-1, with unresolved D. V was pared by 3 bases and J by 6 bases, with 13 bases between. In germline, CDR1 is SGHRS, CDR2 YFSETQ. The CDR3 loop spans 14 amino acids. The CDR3 loop reads CASSWEIPTNEQFF. In DNA, the CDR3 is TGCGCCAGCAGCTGGGAAATACCAACCAATGAGCAGTTCTTC.

V is TRBV6-6 and J is TRBJ2-3, with D perhaps TRBD2 (5 bases). Germline V lookup: CDR1 MNHNY, CDR2 SVGAGI (reference sequence). Trimming cost V 2 bases and J 6 bases, with 18 bases left between them. The CDR3 runs 16 residues. This CDR3 reads CASSYGLALGGDTQYF. The CDR3 DNA reads TGTGCCAGCAGTTACGGTTTAGCGCTAGGTGGTGATACGCAGTATTTT.